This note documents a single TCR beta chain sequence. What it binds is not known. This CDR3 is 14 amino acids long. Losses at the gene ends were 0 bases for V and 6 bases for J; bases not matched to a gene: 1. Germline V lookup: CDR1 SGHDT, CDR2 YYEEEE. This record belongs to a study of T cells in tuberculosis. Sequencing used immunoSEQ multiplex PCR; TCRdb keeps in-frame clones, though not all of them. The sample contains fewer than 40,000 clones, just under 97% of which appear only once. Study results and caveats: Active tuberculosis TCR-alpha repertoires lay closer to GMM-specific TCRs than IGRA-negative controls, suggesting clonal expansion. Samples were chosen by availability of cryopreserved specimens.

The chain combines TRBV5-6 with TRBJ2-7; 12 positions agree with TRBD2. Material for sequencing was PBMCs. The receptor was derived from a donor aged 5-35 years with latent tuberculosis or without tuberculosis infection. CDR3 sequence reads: CASSLGLAGAEQYF. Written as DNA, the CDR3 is TGTGCCAGCAGCTTGGGACTAGCGGGGGCCGAGCAGTACTTC.